These 15 T cell receptor beta chains were sequenced from one sample in a study of T cells in Graves' hyperthyroidism and ophthalmopathy (dated by TCRdb to the late 2010s). The library was generated by multiplex PCR. TCRdb lists the instrument as Illumina HiSeq 2000. The TCR beta CDR3 regions were amplified from RNA transcripts. The first round of RT-PCR for the TCR CDR3 was performed with the HTBI primer set and the Qiagen OneStep RT-PCR kit. The public reads were reanalyzed by TCRdb: fastp trimming at Q25, MiXCR alignment, in-frame beta chains only. Here each entry gathers all rows of one CDR3 protein and keeps the most common genes and DNA. The sample yields approximately 400,000 distinct CDR3 sequences; around an eighth were counted once. Approximately 29% of the sample belongs to the ten largest clones. Sequenced material: blood. The receptors originated from a man over 45 with Graves' ophthalmopathy.

The chain has TRBV7-9 and TRBJ1-1; D gene ambiguous. The V end lost 4 bases, the J end lost 1 base, and 10 bases lay between the germline ends. CDR3 size: 14 residues. The germline V gene encodes CDR1 SEHNR and CDR2 FQNEAQ (reference sequence). The CDR3 region has the DNA TGTGCCAGCAGCTCCCTAGCGGGGAACACTGAAGCTTTCTTT. Its translation is CASSSLAGNTEAFF.

The chain links TRBV6-1 to TRBJ2-7; 10 nucleotides match TRBD1. The CDR3 loop spans 14 amino acids. V was pared by 6 bases and J by 7 bases, with 9 bases of the junction left unmatched. Germline V gives CDR1 MNHNS, CDR2 SASEGT. The CDR3 bases are TGTGCCAGCAGCATCCGACAGGGGGCGTGGGAGCAGTACTTC. Encoded protein: CASSIRQGAWEQYF.

J is TRBJ2-1 and V is TRBV25-1; D gene unclear. Germline CDR1 is MGHDK and CDR2 is SYGVNS. The CDR3 is made up of 12 amino acids. V lost 6 bases to trimming and J lost 6 bases, with 9 bases between them. The CDR3 loop reads CASSPDFNEQFF. The CDR3 DNA reads as TGTGCCAGCAGCCCCGACTTCAATGAGCAGTTCTTC.

This clonotype showed up many times. The CDR3 loop reads CASSAQGQGKIETQYF. Written as DNA, the CDR3 is TGTGCCAGCAGTGCCCAGGGACAGGGTAAAATAGAGACCCAGTACTTC. The chain uses TRBV6-1 and TRBJ2-5; 9 positions agree with TRBD1. The CDR3 length is 16 residues. Germline V gene data show CDR1 as MNHNS and CDR2 as SASEGT. Losses at the gene ends were 4 bases for V and 4 bases for J; bases not matched to a gene: 10.

This clonotype was found a few times. The V call is TRBV29-1, the J call TRBJ1-5; D is unclear. Germline V lookup: CDR1 SQVTM, CDR2 ANQGSEA. The V end lost 5 bases, the J end lost 3 bases, and 11 bases lay between the germline ends. The CDR3 spans 13 residues. CDR3 DNA: TGCAGCGTTTCCGGCGGGGTCAATCAGCCCCAGCATTTT. Encoded protein: CSVSGGVNQPQHF.

This clonotype was counted a few times. The rearrangement uses TRBV7-9 and TRBJ1-1; 10 bases fit TRBD1. The J segment lost 5 bases and the V segment lost 3 bases, leaving 9 bases of the junction unmatched. CDR3 length: 16 residues. Germline V gene data show CDR1 as SEHNR and CDR2 as FQNEAQ (reference sequence). For the CDR3, the DNA is TGTGCCAGCAGCTTTTACCGGGACAGGGGTGGTACTGAAGCTTTCTTT. Protein product: CASSFYRDRGGTEAFF.

This clonotype was seen many times. This chain connects TRBV27 to TRBJ2-1, with a weak D call TRBD2 (5 bases). V lost 8 bases and J 7 bases, leaving 24 bases between the germline ends. CDR1 is MNHEY, CDR2 SMNVEV, per germline (reference sequence). The CDR3 has 16 residues. CDR3 sequence (DNA): TGTGCCAGCTTTCGGAGCGGCCGAAGAAAGGAGAATGAGCAGTTCTTC. Its protein is CASFRSGRRKENEQFF.

The rearrangement joins TRBV27 to TRBJ2-5; D gene unclear. The CDR3 has 14 residues. The ends were cut back, 0 bases at V and 5 bases at J, with 10 bases in the middle. Germline V gene data show CDR1 as MNHEY and CDR2 as SMNVEV (reference sequence). CDR3 protein: CASSLSSRLETQYF. Here the CDR3 DNA reads TGTGCCAGCAGTTTATCGTCCCGCTTGGAGACCCAGTACTTC.

The rearrangement uses TRBV2 and TRBJ2-7; D perhaps matches TRBD2 (6 bases). Trimming cost V 5 bases and J 2 bases, with 16 bases left between them. The CDR3 consists of 15 residues. CDR1 SNHLY and CDR2 FYNNEI come from the germline V gene. This CDR3 is CASSYGGSLTYEQYF. The CDR3 DNA is TGTGCCAGCAGTTACGGGGGATCCCTTACCTACGAGCAGTACTTC.

Only a few counts were recorded for this clonotype. With a much larger clone just one base away, this may be a read error. The chain combines TRBV3-1 with TRBJ2-3; D remains ambiguous. The CDR3 runs to 15 residues. Trimming cost V 1 base and J 1 base, with 9 bases left between them. Germline values: CDR1 LGHDT, CDR2 YNNKEL (reference sequence). The CDR3 DNA follows: TGTGCCAGCAGCCAAGGCAGATCAGGCACAGATACGCAGTATTTT. Its translation is CASSQGRSGTDTQYF.

This clonotype was seen ten or more times. The CDR3: CASSLKNEQYF. CDR3 DNA sequence: TGCGCCAGCAGCTTGAAGAACGAGCAGTACTTC. This rearrangement joins TRBV5-1 to TRBJ2-7; D is unresolved. Germline CDR1 is SGHRS and CDR2 is YFSETQ. V was clipped by 1 base and J by 5 bases, with 4 bases between them. This CDR3 is 11 amino acids long.

The J gene is TRBJ2-7, the V gene TRBV29-1; 7 bases fit TRBD2. Per germline, CDR1 SQVTM and CDR2 ANQGSEA. The CDR3 totals 13 residues. The trim removed 5 bases at V and 4 bases at J, leaving 8 bases unmatched. CDR3 protein: CSVRKTSSYEQYF. The DNA for the CDR3 is TGCAGCGTTCGAAAGACTAGCTCGTACGAGCAGTACTTC.

In this sample, this clonotype turned up many times. This chain links TRBV3-1 with TRBJ2-3, with D possibly matching TRBD2 (5 bases). This CDR3 is 15 amino acids long. Germline-derived CDR1 and CDR2 are LGHDT and YNNKEL (reference sequence). Trimming shortened V by 1 base and J by 3 bases, and 11 bases separated the two germline ends. CDR3 loop: CASSQGGSSTDTQYF. Here the CDR3 DNA reads TGTGCCAGCAGCCAAGGTGGGAGTAGTACAGATACGCAGTATTTT.

This clonotype appeared many times. This sequence joins TRBV2 and TRBJ1-3, with TRBD1 as a possible D gene (5 bases). The CDR3 runs 14 residues. Between the trimmed V and J ends, which lost 3 bases and 8 bases, there was a span of 14 bases. CDR1 is SNHLY and CDR2 is FYNNEI in the germline V gene. The CDR3 is CASSDRTSGDTIYF. The CDR3 nucleotides read TGTGCCAGCAGTGATCGGACATCCGGCGACACCATATATTTT.

The gene calls are TRBV5-4 and TRBJ2-1, with D maybe TRBD2 (6 bases). Germline V gene data show CDR1 as SGHNT and CDR2 as YYREEE (reference sequence). CDR3 length: 17 amino acids. V lost 2 bases, J lost 0 bases, and 15 bases lay in between. The CDR3 loop reads CASSFGGERSSYNEQFF. Here the CDR3 DNA reads TGTGCCAGCAGCTTCGGAGGGGAGCGGAGCTCCTACAATGAGCAGTTCTTC.